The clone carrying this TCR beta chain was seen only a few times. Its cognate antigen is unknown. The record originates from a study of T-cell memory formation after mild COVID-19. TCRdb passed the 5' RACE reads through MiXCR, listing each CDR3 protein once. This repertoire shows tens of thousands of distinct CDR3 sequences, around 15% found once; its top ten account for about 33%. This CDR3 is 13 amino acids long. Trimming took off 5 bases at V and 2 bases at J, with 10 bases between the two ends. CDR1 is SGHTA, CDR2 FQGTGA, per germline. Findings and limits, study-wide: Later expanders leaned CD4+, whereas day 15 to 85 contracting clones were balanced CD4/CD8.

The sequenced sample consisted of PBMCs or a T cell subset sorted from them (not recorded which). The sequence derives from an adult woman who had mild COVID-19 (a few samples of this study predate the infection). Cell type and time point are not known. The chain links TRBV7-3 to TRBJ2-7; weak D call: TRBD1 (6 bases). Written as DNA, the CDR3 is TGTGCCAGCAGCCCAGGGGCCCCCTACGAGCAGTACTTC. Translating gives CASSPGAPYEQYF.